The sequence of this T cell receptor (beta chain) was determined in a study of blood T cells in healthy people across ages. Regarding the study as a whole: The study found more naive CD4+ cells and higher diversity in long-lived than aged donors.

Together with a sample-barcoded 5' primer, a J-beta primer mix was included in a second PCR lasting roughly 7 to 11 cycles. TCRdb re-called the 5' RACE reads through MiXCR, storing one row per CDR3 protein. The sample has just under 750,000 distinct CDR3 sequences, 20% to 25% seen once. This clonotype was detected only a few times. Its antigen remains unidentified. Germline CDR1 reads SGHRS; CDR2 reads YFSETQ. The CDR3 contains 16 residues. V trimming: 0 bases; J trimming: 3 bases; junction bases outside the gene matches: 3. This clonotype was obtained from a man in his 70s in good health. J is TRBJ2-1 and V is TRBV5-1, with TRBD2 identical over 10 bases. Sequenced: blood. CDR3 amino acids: CASSLVASGSYNEQFF. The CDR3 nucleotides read TGCGCCAGCAGCTTGGTGGCTAGCGGGAGCTACAATGAGCAGTTCTTC.